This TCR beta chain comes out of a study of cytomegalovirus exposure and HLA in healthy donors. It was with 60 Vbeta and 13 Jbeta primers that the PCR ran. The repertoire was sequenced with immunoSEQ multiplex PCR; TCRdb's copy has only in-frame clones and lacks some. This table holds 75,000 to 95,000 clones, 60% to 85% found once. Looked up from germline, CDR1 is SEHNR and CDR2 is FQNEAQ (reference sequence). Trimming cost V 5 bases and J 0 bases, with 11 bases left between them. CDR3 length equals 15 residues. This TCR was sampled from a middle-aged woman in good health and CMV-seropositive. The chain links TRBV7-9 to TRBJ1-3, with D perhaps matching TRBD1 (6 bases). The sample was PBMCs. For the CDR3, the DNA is TGTGCCAGCAGCCGATCAGGGGTCTCTGGAAACACCATATATTTT. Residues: CASSRSGVSGNTIYF.